The T cell receptor (beta chain) under discussion was sequenced for a study of molecular identifiers for immune sequencing clone quantification. Study outcomes and limitations: Reports indicate spiked Jurkat TCR RNA from one cell could be found among 1 million or so naive cells. Effector cells had over 99% of their molecules in clones above 20 RNA copies, while naive cells had under 1%.

Sequencing libraries of naive CD8 cells derived from roughly 18,000 to 920,000 sorted cells with 10%, 30% or 50% RNA. V gave up 5 bases and J gave up 5 bases, with 20 bases separating them. This CDR3 comprises 16 residues. Germline V lookup: CDR1 SGHTA, CDR2 FQGNSA. For bulk TCR libraries, previously described methods and listed TCR primers were used. One entry per CDR3 protein, called by TCRdb with MiXCR from the PCR reads. Among 300,000 to 350,000 distinct CDR3 sequences listed, roughly 23% were seen once. This clonotype was detected many times. As yet, its antigen is unknown. Sequencing input: naive CD8+ T cells from blood, with Jurkat cell RNA spiked in. Sample subset: FACS-sorted CD8+CD4-CCR7+CD45RA+ naive T cells. The J gene is TRBJ2-3, the V gene TRBV7-2, with D possibly matching TRBD2 (5 bases). The TCR comes from a human donor in good health. Some libraries in this study had Jurkat cell RNA spiked in. CDR3 sequence reads: CASSPLRQMAGDTQYF. CDR3 sequence (DNA): TGTGCCAGCAGCCCTCTCAGGCAGATGGCGGGAGATACGCAGTATTTT.